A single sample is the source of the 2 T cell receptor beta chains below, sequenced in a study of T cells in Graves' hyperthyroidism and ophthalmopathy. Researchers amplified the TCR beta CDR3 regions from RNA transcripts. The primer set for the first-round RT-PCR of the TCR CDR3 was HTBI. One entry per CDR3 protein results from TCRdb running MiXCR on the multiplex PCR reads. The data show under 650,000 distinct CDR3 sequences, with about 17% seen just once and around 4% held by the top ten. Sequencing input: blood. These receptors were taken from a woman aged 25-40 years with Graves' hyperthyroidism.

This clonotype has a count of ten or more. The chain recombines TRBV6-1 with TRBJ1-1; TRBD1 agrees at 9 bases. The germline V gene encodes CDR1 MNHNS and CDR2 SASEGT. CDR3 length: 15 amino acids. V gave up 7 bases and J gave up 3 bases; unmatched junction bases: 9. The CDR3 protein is CASTRDREKDTEAFF. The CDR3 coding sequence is TGTGCCAGCACCCGGGACAGGGAAAAGGACACTGAAGCTTTCTTT.

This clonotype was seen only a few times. The CDR3 DNA reads as TGTGCTAGTGGTTTGGTAGCCACTGAAGCTTTCTTT. Residues: CASGLVATEAFF. The chain combines TRBV12-5 with TRBJ1-1; D call uncertain. V was shortened by 0 bases and J by 4 bases, with 3 bases between the two germline ends. Germline CDR1 is LGHNT and CDR2 is FRNRAP. This CDR3 is 12 amino acids long. Full variable domain (outside the CDR3, taken from reference TRBV12-5 and TRBJ1-1): DARVTQTPRHKVTEMGQEVTMRCQPILGHNTVFWYRQTMMQGLELLAYFRNRAPLDDSGMPKDRFSAEMPDATLATLKIQPSEPRDSAVYFCASGLVATEAFFGQGTRLTVV.